This TCR beta chain appears in the sequencing data of a study of T-cell memory formation after mild COVID-19. This clonotype was detected many times. Its antigen is not known. The CDR3 runs 14 residues. CDR1 is MNHNS and CDR2 is SASEGT in the germline V gene. Trimming shortened V by 3 bases and J by 1 base, and 10 bases separated the two germline ends. Findings and caveats of the study: Clones shrinking from day 15 to 85 showed even CD4/CD8 mixes; later expanders tilted CD4+.

TCRdb independently ran MiXCR on the 5' RACE reads; one entry per CDR3 protein. The table records about 560,000 distinct CDR3 sequences, 17% of them present only once. This chain uses TRBV6-1 with TRBJ2-7, with D unclear. The source material was PBMCs or a T cell subset sorted from them (not recorded which). The clonotype comes from an adult woman who had mild COVID-19 (a few samples of this study predate the infection). Cell type and time point are not known. The CDR3 here is CASSEEPRSYEQYF. CDR3 in DNA: TGTGCCAGCAGTGAGGAACCCAGATCCTACGAGCAGTACTTC.